The entry below gives a single TCR beta chain sequence along with its context. Its antigen remains unknown. The source of the sample is a study of T-cell memory formation after mild COVID-19. In the study overall: Across donors, TCR clusters were largely donor specific.

From the 5' RACE reads, TCRdb called clonotypes with MiXCR, one entry per CDR3 protein. The sample has approximately 400,000 distinct CDR3 sequences; roughly 26% are singletons. The V end lost 1 base, the J end lost 2 bases, and 9 bases lay between the germline ends. The germline V gene encodes CDR1 SNHLY and CDR2 FYNNEI. The CDR3 runs to 14 residues. Study results and limitations: Chiefly within CM and EM were the contracting CD4+ clones; CD8+ ones were within EMRA. Clones contracting across day 15 to 85 had a balanced CD4/CD8 profile; later expanding clones leaned CD4+.

Sample: PBMCs or a T cell subset sorted from them (not recorded which). The chain uses TRBV2 and TRBJ2-7, with a possible D match to TRBD1 (5 bases). This sequence was found in an adult woman who had mild COVID-19 (a few samples of this study predate the infection). Cell type and time point are not known. The chain's CDR3 is CASSEEARAYEQYF. In DNA form, the CDR3 reads TGTGCCAGCAGTGAAGAAGCCAGGGCCTACGAGCAGTACTTC.